Sequencing of this T cell receptor (beta chain) was carried out in a study of CD8+ T cells in alopecia areata. Investigators isolated RNA and reverse transcribed it into cDNA to act as the sequencing template. TCRdb keeps only in-frame clones here, not all; method: immunoSEQ multiplex PCR. In the table there are 150,000 to 200,000 clones, approximately 65% of which are singletons. With V trimmed by 10 bases and J by 5 bases, 5 bases remained unmatched. This CDR3 comprises 11 residues. Germline CDR1 reads MNHEY; CDR2 reads SVGAGI. Regarding treatment: oral pan-JAK inhibitor, 5-10 mg twice daily. Lesional scalp tissue (obtained by punch biopsy) and peripheral blood were collected from alopecia areata patients.

This sample comprised CD4+ T cells sorted from blood, obtained at week 4, from a patient treated with tofacitinib. This chain connects TRBV6-5 to TRBJ2-7; 7 bases line up with TRBD1. The receptor was derived from a human donor with alopecia areata. CDR3: CATRGGNEQYF. In DNA, the CDR3 is TGTGCCACCCGAGGGGGCAACGAGCAGTACTTC.